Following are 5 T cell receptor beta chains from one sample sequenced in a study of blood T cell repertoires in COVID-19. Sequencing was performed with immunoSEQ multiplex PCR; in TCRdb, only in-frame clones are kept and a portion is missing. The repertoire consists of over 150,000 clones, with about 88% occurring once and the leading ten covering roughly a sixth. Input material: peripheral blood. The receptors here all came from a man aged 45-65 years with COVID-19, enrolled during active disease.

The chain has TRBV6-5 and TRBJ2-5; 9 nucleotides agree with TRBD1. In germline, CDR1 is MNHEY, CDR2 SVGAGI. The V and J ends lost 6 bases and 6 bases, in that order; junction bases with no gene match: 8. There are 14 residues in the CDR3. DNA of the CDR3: TGTGCCAGCAGGGGGACAGGGAGTATACAGACCCAGTACTTC. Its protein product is CASRGTGSIQTQYF.

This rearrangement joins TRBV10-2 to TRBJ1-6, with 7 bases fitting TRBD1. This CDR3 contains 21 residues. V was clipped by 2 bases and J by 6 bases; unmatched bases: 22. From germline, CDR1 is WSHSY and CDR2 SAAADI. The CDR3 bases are TGCGCCAGCAGTGAGCCCCAGACAGGGTTGGGTCGCGGATTTGGTAATTCACCCCTCCACTTT. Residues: CASSEPQTGLGRGFGNSPLHF.

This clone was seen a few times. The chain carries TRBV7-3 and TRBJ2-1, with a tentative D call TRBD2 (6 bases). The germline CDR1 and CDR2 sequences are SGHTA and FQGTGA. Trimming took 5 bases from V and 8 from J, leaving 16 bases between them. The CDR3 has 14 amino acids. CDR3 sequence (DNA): TGTGCCAGCAGCCCGACTAGGGATAAAGATGAGCAGTTCTTC. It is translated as CASSPTRDKDEQFF.

The CDR3 is CASSTTGGPYEQYF. In DNA, the CDR3 is TGTGCCAGCTCAACGACAGGGGGCCCCTACGAGCAGTACTTC. The chain is built from TRBV18 and TRBJ2-7; 10 nucleotides align to TRBD1. This CDR3 contains 14 residues. With V trimmed by 5 bases and J by 2 bases, 3 bases remained unmatched. Germline loops: CDR1 KGHSH, CDR2 LQKENI.

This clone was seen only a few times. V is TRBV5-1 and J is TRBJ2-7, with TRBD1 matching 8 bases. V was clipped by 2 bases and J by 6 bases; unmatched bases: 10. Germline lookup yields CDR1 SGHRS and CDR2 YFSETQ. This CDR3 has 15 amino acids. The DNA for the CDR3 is TGCGCCAGCAGCTTCGGACAGGGCCAGGAAGGCGAGCAGTACTTC. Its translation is CASSFGQGQEGEQYF.